Following are 23 T cell receptor beta chains from one sample sequenced in a study of T cell changes during pregnancy in multiple sclerosis. Profiling relied on immunoSEQ multiplex PCR, and the TCRdb table lists in-frame clones only, not all of them. The sample includes about 69,000 clones, approximately 91% seen only once; the top ten take roughly 1.5%. The sample in question was peripheral blood, obtained in the third trimester of pregnancy. The receptors here all came from a female donor with multiple sclerosis, enrolled in a pregnancy study.

The genes are TRBV10-3 and TRBJ1-2, with a possible D match to TRBD1 (5 bases). The CDR3 extends over 13 amino acids. In germline, CDR1 is ENHRY, CDR2 SYGVKD. V was shortened by 6 bases and J by 4 bases, with 12 bases between the two germline ends. The CDR3 loop reads CAIRLGGPYGYTF. For the CDR3, the DNA is TGTGCCATCAGACTGGGGGGTCCCTATGGCTACACCTTC.

The rearrangement uses TRBV5-1 and TRBJ2-5; D perhaps matches TRBD1 (5 bases). Trimming cost V 4 bases and J 1 base, with 14 bases left between them. Germline CDR1 and CDR2: SGHRS and YFSETQ. The CDR3 length is 15 residues. The CDR3 sequence: CASSGETVLQETQYF. DNA of the CDR3: TGCGCCAGCAGCGGAGAGACAGTACTCCAAGAGACCCAGTACTTC.

This chain connects TRBV7-2 to TRBJ1-6, with 8 nucleotides matching TRBD1. Unmatched junction bases numbered 10, after V lost 5 bases and J lost 7 bases. Germline V CDR1 and CDR2: SGHTA, FQGNSA. The CDR3 runs to 16 residues. CDR3 in DNA: TGTGCCAGCAGCGCCCAAACCGGGACAGGAAATTCACCCCTCCACTTT. This sequence encodes CASSAQTGTGNSPLHF.

CDR3 amino acids: CASSIDGANYGYTF. CDR3 coding DNA: TGTGCCAGTAGTATAGATGGAGCTAACTATGGCTACACCTTC. This chain links TRBV19 with TRBJ1-2; the D is unclear. The CDR3 covers 14 residues. With 0 bases removed from V and 0 bases from J, the gap between germline ends came to 5 bases. Germline assignment: CDR1 LNHDA and CDR2 SQIVND (reference sequence).

The gene calls are TRBV9 and TRBJ2-1; 10 nucleotides match TRBD1. Germline trimming cut 3 bases from V and 6 bases from J; bases unmatched to any gene: 9. The CDR3 runs 16 residues. Germline V gene sequence: CDR1 SGDLS, CDR2 YYNGEE. CDR3 sequence: CASSDNTGTGANEQFF. The CDR3, as DNA: TGTGCCAGCAGCGACAACACCGGGACAGGGGCCAATGAGCAGTTCTTC.

The CDR3 spells CASSSDRDTEAFF. For the CDR3, the DNA is TGTGCCAGCAGTTCCGACAGGGACACTGAAGCTTTCTTT. This chain connects TRBV6-6 to TRBJ1-1, with 7 nucleotides matching TRBD1. The germline V gene encodes CDR1 MNHNY and CDR2 SVGAGI (reference sequence). V shed 4 bases and J 3 bases; nucleotides not matched to a gene: 2. This CDR3 is 13 amino acids long.

The genes are TRBV2 and TRBJ2-3; 12 bases fit TRBD2. The CDR3 consists of 14 residues. Germline CDR1 reads SNHLY; CDR2 reads FYNNEI. With V trimmed by 8 bases and J by 2 bases, 2 bases remained unmatched. This CDR3 is CASRLAGATDTQYF. CDR3 DNA: TGTGCCAGCCGACTAGCGGGGGCCACAGATACGCAGTATTTT.

The chain carries TRBV14 and TRBJ2-7; 7 bases agree with TRBD1. Germline values: CDR1 SGHDN, CDR2 FVKESK. Trimming took 4 bases from V and 3 from J; bases not matched to a gene: 9. The length of the CDR3 is 15 residues. CDR3 protein: CASSPEAGGFYEQYF. The DNA of the CDR3 is TGTGCCAGCAGCCCCGAGGCAGGGGGTTTCTACGAGCAGTACTTC.

This clone was detected once. V gene TRBV11-3 combines with J gene TRBJ2-1, with 7 positions matching TRBD2. The CDR3 spans 14 residues. The ends lost 5 bases at V and 8 bases at J; junction bases unmatched: 9. In germline, CDR1 is SGHNT, CDR2 YENEEA. Here the CDR3 DNA reads TGTGCCAGCAGCGCCGCGGGGGTAGGGGATGAGCAGTTCTTC. It is translated as CASSAAGVGDEQFF.

The J gene is TRBJ2-1, the V gene TRBV2; 9 bases fit TRBD2. Looked up from germline, CDR1 is SNHLY and CDR2 is FYNNEI. The CDR3 consists of 17 residues. After removal of 6 bases from V and 0 bases from J, the junction contained 9 bases not matched to a gene. For the CDR3, the DNA is TGTGCCAGCAGCACAGTGCGGGGGGGTAGCTCCTACAATGAGCAGTTCTTC. Translation gives CASSTVRGGSSYNEQFF.

Of note for this clone: The sample carries other DNA sequences with the same CDR3. The gene calls are TRBV7-9 and TRBJ2-1; 9 nucleotides agree with TRBD2. V lost 0 bases, J lost 4 bases, and 4 bases stayed unmatched. Per the germline V gene, CDR1 is SEHNR and CDR2 is FQNEAQ (reference sequence). CDR3 length: 16 amino acids. CDR3 nucleotides: TGTGCCAGCAGCTTAGCCCTAGCGGGGACTTACAATGAGCAGTTCTTC. Its protein product is CASSLALAGTYNEQFF.

V and J are TRBV28 and TRBJ2-5; D perhaps matches TRBD1 (6 bases). Germline V gives CDR1 MDHEN, CDR2 SYDVKM. Deletions cut 10 bases from V and 5 bases from J, with 20 bases between. The length of the CDR3 is 14 residues. DNA of the CDR3: TGTGCCATCACACAGGGAGCTCAGTTGGAGACCCAGTACTTC. Amino acids: CAITQGAQLETQYF.

The chain joins TRBV11-3 to TRBJ2-3; TRBD2 agrees at 12 bases. Germline CDR1 reads SGHNT; CDR2 reads YENEEA. The junction had 3 bases not matched to a gene; V was cut back by 4 bases and J by 4 bases. The CDR3 runs to 15 residues. The CDR3 protein is CASSWLAGGPDTQYF. For the CDR3, the DNA is TGTGCCAGCAGCTGGCTAGCGGGGGGGCCAGATACGCAGTATTTT.

The chain couples TRBV10-2 to TRBJ2-7; TRBD1 agrees at 10 bases. Germline trimming cut 3 bases from V and 2 bases from J; bases unmatched to any gene: 13. This CDR3 contains 18 residues. Germline CDR1 reads WSHSY; CDR2 reads SAAADI. As DNA, the CDR3 is TGCGCCAGCAGTGACCTCCCCGGCGGAGGACAGGGGGCCTACGAGCAGTACTTC. Amino acid sequence: CASSDLPGGGQGAYEQYF.

CDR3 amino acids: CASSFLTGGGTTEAFF. The CDR3, as DNA: TGTGCCAGCAGCTTCCTGACAGGGGGTGGGACCACTGAAGCTTTCTTT. J is TRBJ1-1 and V is TRBV5-4; 9 bases align to TRBD1. V lost 2 bases and J lost 4; bases outside the gene matches: 9. Germline V gene sequence: CDR1 SGHNT, CDR2 YYREEE (reference sequence). The CDR3 is 16 amino acids.

This clone occurred many times. The rearrangement links TRBV19 to TRBJ1-5; possible D gene TRBD1, 6 bases. The V gene lost 1 base and the J gene lost 4 bases, with 8 bases spanning the gap. CDR1 LNHDA and CDR2 SQIVND come from the germline V gene (reference sequence). CDR3 length: 14 residues. The CDR3 here is CASSIVRGNQPQHF. As DNA, the CDR3 is TGTGCCAGTAGTATAGTAAGGGGGAATCAGCCCCAGCATTTT.

V and J are TRBV7-2 and TRBJ1-3, with D hard to call. Germline V gene data show CDR1 as SGHTA and CDR2 as FQGNSA. V gave up 2 bases and J gave up 0 bases, with 11 bases separating them. The CDR3 length is 16 residues. The CDR3 nucleotides read TGTGCCAGCAGCTTACGGCCCCGGGGCTCTGGAAACACCATATATTTT. Amino acid sequence: CASSLRPRGSGNTIYF.

This chain joins TRBV5-1 and TRBJ1-1, with D hard to call. The CDR3 is 14 residues long. With 3 bases removed from V and 4 bases from J, the gap between germline ends came to 13 bases. CDR1 is SGHRS and CDR2 is YFSETQ in the germline V gene. In nucleotides, the CDR3 is TGCGCCAGCAGCTGGATCGGCCGGGGCACTGAAGCTTTCTTT. Translated, it gives CASSWIGRGTEAFF.

The V and J genes are TRBV5-4 and TRBJ1-2; D not certain. The germline CDR1 and CDR2 sequences are SGHNT and YYREEE (reference sequence). The CDR3 consists of 13 residues. Trimming left V 4 bases short and J 8 bases short, with 15 bases between. This chain's CDR3 is CASSPRGIGGYTF. Written as DNA, the CDR3 is TGTGCCAGCAGCCCGAGAGGGATCGGGGGCTACACCTTC.

V is TRBV6-4 and J is TRBJ1-2; TRBD1 might be the D (5 bases). The CDR3 is made up of 15 amino acids. The V end lost 2 bases, the J end lost 4 bases, and 14 bases lay between the germline ends. Per the germline V gene, CDR1 is MRHNA and CDR2 is SNTAGT. CDR3 sequence: CASSDQPGEVYGYTF. In DNA form, the CDR3 reads TGTGCCAGCAGTGACCAACCGGGGGAGGTCTATGGCTACACCTTC.

This chain connects TRBV15 to TRBJ2-3; D gene ambiguous. The CDR3 is made up of 12 amino acids. Germline values: CDR1 LNHNV, CDR2 YYDKDF (reference sequence). V was cut by 4 bases and J by 6 bases, with 8 bases left in between. CDR3 sequence: CATSKPRDTQYF. CDR3 sequence (DNA): TGTGCCACCAGCAAACCCAGGGATACGCAGTATTTT.

The rearrangement joins TRBV5-4 to TRBJ1-1; D is possibly TRBD1 (5 bases). The germline V and J ends were trimmed by 0 bases and 1 base, with 7 bases remaining between them. The CDR3 runs 14 residues. The germline V gene encodes CDR1 SGHNT and CDR2 YYREEE (reference sequence). The CDR3 DNA reads TGTGCCAGCAGCTTGGCCGGACAGAACACTGAAGCTTTCTTT. It codes for CASSLAGQNTEAFF.

The chain uses TRBV11-3 and TRBJ2-2; D uncertain. Between the trimmed V and J ends, which lost 5 bases and 2 bases, there was a span of 9 bases. The CDR3 runs 14 residues. Germline V gives CDR1 SGHNT, CDR2 YENEEA. CDR3 DNA: TGTGCCAGCAGCCAGGCAGCCAACACCGGGGAGCTGTTTTTT. This gives the protein CASSQAANTGELFF.